The rows below give T cell receptor beta chains drawn from one sample of a study of cytomegalovirus exposure and HLA in healthy donors. Assay used: immunoSEQ multiplex PCR; TCRdb lists only in-frame clones, some missing. The table shows 150,000 to 170,000 clones, with 70% to 90% occurring only once. Specimen: PBMCs. The receptors were gathered from a human donor in good health. Both conserved end residues are part of each CDR3. The D gene is left open where the match is weak. Some rows have no size entry. The others give once, few or many, or a class for an expanded clone.

>TRBD1|TRBV4-3|TRBJ2-5|.
TGCGCCAGCAGCCAAGATCTCGACAGGGTTGAGACCCAGTACTTC
CASSQDLDRVETQYF
>TRBD2|TRBV2|TRBJ2-1|.
TGTGCCAGCTGCTATCTAGCGGGGGGTAGTGAGCAGTTCTTC
CASCYLAGGSEQFF
>.|TRBV5-1|TRBJ2-3|.
TGCGCCAGCAGCCTACAGGGTTCGGCTGCCACAGATACGCAGTATTTT
CASSLQGSAATDTQYF
>TRBD2|TRBV6-6|TRBJ2-1|.
TGTGCCAGCAGGGGCGGACTAGCGGGAGGGAATGAGCAGTTCTTC
CASRGGLAGGNEQFF
>.|TRBV4-1|TRBJ1-5|.
TGCGCCAGCAGCCAATGGGAGGGAGACAATCAGCCCCAGCATTTT
CASSQWEGDNQPQHF
>.|TRBV7-2|TRBJ1-2|.
TGTGCCAGCAGCTTTCTCAGCGGGAAAGGCCACTATGGCTACACCTTC
CASSFLSGKGHYGYTF
>.|TRBV5-6|TRBJ2-5|.
TGTGCCAGCAGCTTCCCAGGGGATGCGGAGACCCAGTACTTC
CASSFPGDAETQYF
>TRBD1|TRBV15|TRBJ1-2|.
TGTGCCACCAGCAGGTCCCCGACAGGGAAGGGTGGCTACACCTTC
CATSRSPTGKGGYTF
>.|TRBV30|TRBJ2-7|.
TGTGCCTGGACGAGGAACAGGGCCTCCTACGAGCAGTACTTC
CAWTRNRASYEQYF
>TRBD2|TRBV7-2|TRBJ2-1|.
TGTGCCAGCAGCCCCCGTGTGACGGGAGGCCCCTACAATGAGCAGTTCTTC
CASSPRVTGGPYNEQFF
>.|TRBV5-4|TRBJ2-2|once
TGTGCCAGCAGGGATGGGGCGGGGTCGAACACCGGGGAGCTGTTTTTT
CASRDGAGSNTGELFF
>.|TRBV21-1|TRBJ2-1|once
TGTGCCAGCAGCAAAGGATTAGCGGGCAATGAGCAGTTCTTC
CASSKGLAGNEQFF
>TRBD1|TRBV7-3|TRBJ1-1|.
TGTGCCAGCAGCCTCCGTGGGACAGGAAACACTGAAGCTTTCTTT
CASSLRGTGNTEAFF
>.|TRBV2|TRBJ2-1|.
TGTGCCAGCAGTGGGTCCGGGACACTGAACAATGAGCAGTTCTTC
CASSGSGTLNNEQFF
>.|TRBV30|TRBJ2-1|.
TGTGCCTGGAGGACCGGACAGAGCTCCTACAATGAGCAGTTCTTC
CAWRTGQSSYNEQFF
>.|TRBV9|TRBJ2-1|.
TGTGCCAGCAGCCCAAACCTAAACGTTGAGCAGTTCTTC
CASSPNLNVEQFF
>TRBD2|TRBV27|TRBJ2-1|.
TGTGCCAGCTCTAGCGGGAGGGCCCCGGGTGAGCAGTTCTTC
CASSSGRAPGEQFF
>.|TRBV7-9|TRBJ2-7|.
TGTGCCAGCAGCTTAGGAGAATACGAGCAGTACTTC
CASSLGEYEQYF
>TRBD2|TRBV7-2|TRBJ2-5|.
TGTGCCAGCAGCTTACCCTACTCGCGGGGGGGCGGGGAGACCCAGTACTTC
CASSLPYSRGGGETQYF
>.|TRBV30|TRBJ1-2|few
TGTGCCTGGAGACTATATAACTATGGCTACACCTTC
CAWRLYNYGYTF
>.|TRBV5-1|TRBJ2-1|.
TGCGCCAGCAGCTTCGCCGTGGAGGGGAATGAGCAGTTCTTC
CASSFAVEGNEQFF
>.|TRBV4-1|TRBJ2-7|few
TGCGCCAGCAGCCAAGAAGGAGTCTACGAGCAGTACTTC
CASSQEGVYEQYF
>.|TRBV7-2|TRBJ2-1|.
TGTGCCAGCAGCTTAGGGACTACAGCGGGCAGACAGTTCTTC
CASSLGTTAGRQFF
>.|TRBV18|TRBJ2-3|.
TGTGCCAGCTCACCGGGCTTGGGGGCGGGCACAGATACGCAGTATTTT
CASSPGLGAGTDTQYF
>.|TRBV28|TRBJ2-1|.
TGTGCCAGCAGTTTCGGAGCCTTCAACAATGAGCAGTTCTTC
CASSFGAFNNEQFF
>TRBD1|TRBV6-5|TRBJ1-6|.
TGTGCCAGCAGTTACGAGGGGGCCTCACCCCTCCACTTT
CASSYEGASPLHF
>TRBD2|TRBV28|TRBJ2-3|.
TGTGCCAGCAGCTACGGGACTAGCGTAGAGTACACAGATACGCAGTATTTT
CASSYGTSVEYTDTQYF
>TRBD2|TRBV4-3|TRBJ2-7|once
TGCGCCAGCAGCCCCTCGGGGGGGCTCGAGCAGTACTTC
CASSPSGGLEQYF
>.|TRBV19|TRBJ1-5|.
TGTGCCAGTAGCACCCCGAGGGGGTTGGGGCAGCCCCAGCATTTT
CASSTPRGLGQPQHF
>TRBD2|TRBV30|TRBJ2-3|.
TGTGCCTGGAGTGTTTCCGCTAGCGGATTCACAGATACGCAGTATTTT
CAWSVSASGFTDTQYF
>.|TRBV14|TRBJ1-2|.
TGTGCCAGCAGCCTCTTAACAGGCGGCGGAGGCTACACCTTC
CASSLLTGGGGYTF
>.|TRBV28|TRBJ2-7|.
TGTGCCAGCAGTTTATTGAGCGACAGCCTATACGAGCAGTACTTC
CASSLLSDSLYEQYF
>.|TRBV7-9|TRBJ1-1|.
TGTGCCAGCAGCTTAGTGTGGAAACAGGGAGGGGGGGGCACTGAAGCTTTCTTT
CASSLVWKQGGGGTEAFF
>TRBD1|TRBV4-1|TRBJ1-2|.
TGCGCCAGCAGCCTCTCCGGGACAGGGCTTCGGGATGGCTACACCTTC
CASSLSGTGLRDGYTF
>.|TRBV18|TRBJ1-1|.
TGTGCCAGCTCACCCCAGGGGAACACTGAAGCTTTCTTT
CASSPQGNTEAFF
>TRBD2|TRBV13|TRBJ2-1|.
TGTGCCAGCAGCTCGGGACTAGCGGGGGAGGAGCAGTTCTTC
CASSSGLAGEEQFF
>.|TRBV19|TRBJ1-3|.
TGTGCCAGTAGTACTCGAACGGGAGCCTCTGGAAACACCATATATTTT
CASSTRTGASGNTIYF
>.|TRBV27|TRBJ2-2|.
TGTGCCAGCAGTTTGGGGGACTCCCTACACACCGGGGAGCTGTTTTTT
CASSLGDSLHTGELFF